The 27 T cell receptor beta chains listed next were all sequenced from one sample in a study of CD8+CD57+ T cells in acquired aplastic anemia. Genomic DNA was employed as the template in profiling TCR beta VDJ and CDR3. MiXCR, run by TCRdb on the reads, gives a single entry per CDR3 protein. The sample lists over 100,000 distinct CDR3 sequences, 41% occurring once. Material for sequencing was sorted CD4+, CD8+, or CD8+CD57+ T cells (not recorded which) from PBMCs. Receptor source: a human donor in good health, serving as a control.

This clonotype was seen ten or more times. The J gene is TRBJ2-7, the V gene TRBV12-3 or TRBV12-4; D might be TRBD1 (6 bases). V was pared by 6 bases and J by 2 bases, with 11 bases between. The CDR3 has 13 amino acids. CDR3 bases: TGTGCCAGCAGATCGAGGGACACCTACGAGCAGTACTTC. This encodes CASRSRDTYEQYF.

V and J are TRBV6-1 and TRBJ2-7, with 13 positions matching TRBD2. V dropped 5 bases and J dropped 2; count of bases not matched to a gene: 6. Germline CDR1 and CDR2: MNHNS and SASEGT. This CDR3 is built from 16 residues. In DNA form, the CDR3 reads TGTGCCAGCAGTAGTACGGGGACTAGCGGGGCCTACGAGCAGTACTTC. This codes for CASSSTGTSGAYEQYF.

This clonotype came up many times. The chain couples TRBV18 to TRBJ2-7; D is perhaps TRBD1 (6 bases). The CDR3 length is 15 residues. Germline V gene lookup returns CDR1 KGHSH and CDR2 LQKENI. V was clipped by 6 bases and J by 2 bases, with 17 bases between them. Here the CDR3 DNA reads TGTGCCAGCTCGCCCCAAGGGACACCTCCCTACGAGCAGTACTTC. It yields the protein CASSPQGTPPYEQYF.

In the case of this clonotype: A much larger clone lies a single base off, so this may be a read error. The chain employs TRBV10-3 and TRBJ2-7; D is possibly TRBD1 or TRBD2 (5 bases each). Germline CDR1 ENHRY, CDR2 SYGVKD. The CDR3 runs 14 residues. CDR3 in amino acids: CASSVDGATYEQYF. CDR3 DNA: TGTGCCAGCAGTGTTGACGGGGCCACCTACGAGCAGTACTTC.

This clonotype has a handful of counts. A much more abundant neighbour one base away suggests this may be a read error. Because it lacks the conserved phenylalanine or tryptophan at the end, this CDR3 is likely a read error. The chain couples TRBV6-5 to TRBJ1-1; D is uncertain. The CDR3 is 13 residues long. Germline CDR1 and CDR2: MNHEY and SVGAGI. V gave up 4 bases and J gave up 0 bases, with 6 bases separating them. The chain's CDR3 is CASSLGLNTEAFS. CDR3 nucleotides: TGTGCCAGCAGTTTAGGACTGAACACTGAAGCTTTCTCT.

This clonotype was observed a handful of times. The chain uses TRBV28 and TRBJ1-1; D is unclear. The V end was cut by 3 bases, the J end by 11 bases, with 10 bases between. CDR1 and CDR2 (germline): MDHEN, SYDVKM. The CDR3 is made up of 11 amino acids. Written as DNA, the CDR3 is TGTGCCAGCAGTTTCGAAGGGTTCGCTTTCTTT. This translates into CASSFEGFAFF.

This clonotype was found once. The rearrangement joins TRBV5-5 to TRBJ1-2; 7 bases are a match to TRBD1. The CDR3 is 15 residues long. Germline V gene sequence: CDR1 SGHKS, CDR2 YYEKEE (reference sequence). V was pared by 4 bases and J by 2 bases, with 8 bases of the junction left unmatched. The CDR3 nucleotides are TGTGCCAGCAGCGGGGGGGACAGCGTAAACTATGGCTACACCTTC. Translated: CASSGGDSVNYGYTF.

This clonotype was detected many times. This chain joins TRBV6-1 and TRBJ1-4, with D possibly being TRBD1 (5 bases). The CDR3 is 16 residues long. Per the germline V gene, CDR1 is MNHNS and CDR2 is SASEGT. Trimming shortened V by 0 bases and J by 6 bases, and 14 bases separated the two germline ends. The DNA for the CDR3 is TGTGCCAGCAGTGAAGCGCTAGGGTGGGGCGATGAAAAACTGTTTTTT. It is translated as CASSEALGWGDEKLFF.

At least ten counts were recorded for this clonotype. The V gene is TRBV20-1, the J gene TRBJ1-4; tentative D call: TRBD1 (6 bases). V lost 4 bases to trimming and J lost 7 bases, with 7 bases between them. The CDR3 sequence is 11 residues long. CDR1 is DFQATT and CDR2 is SNEGSKA in the germline V gene (reference sequence). CDR3 sequence (DNA): TGCAGTGCTAACAGGGCTGAAAAACTGTTTTTT. This gives the protein CSANRAEKLFF.

At least ten counts were recorded for this clonotype. The CDR3 DNA sequence: TGTGCCACCAGTGTTGGCGGGGCAGTCACGCAGTATTTT. Amino acid sequence: CATSVGGAVTQYF. This chain joins TRBV24-1 and TRBJ2-3; D is perhaps TRBD2 (6 bases). Germline lookup yields CDR1 KGHDR and CDR2 SFDVKD. CDR3 length: 13 amino acids. The germline V and J ends were trimmed by 5 bases and 9 bases, with 14 bases remaining between them.

This clonotype has more than one count but fewer than ten. The chain uses TRBV15 and TRBJ1-1; a weak D match, TRBD1 (5 bases). Germline loops: CDR1 LNHNV, CDR2 YYDKDF (reference sequence). CDR3 length: 14 residues. The V and J ends lost 6 bases and 0 bases respectively, with 11 bases between them. CDR3 region: CATRGSGLNTEAFF. CDR3 DNA: TGTGCCACCAGGGGGTCAGGGTTGAACACTGAAGCTTTCTTT.

This clonotype was found many times. V is TRBV27 and J is TRBJ2-7; 8 bases line up with TRBD2. The CDR3 covers 15 residues. The germline V gene encodes CDR1 MNHEY and CDR2 SMNVEV (reference sequence). V gave up 8 bases and J gave up 2 bases; unmatched junction bases: 11. CDR3 DNA sequence: TGTGCCAGCCGTTCTCTGGGACTAGGTACCTACGAGCAGTACTTC. This gives the protein CASRSLGLGTYEQYF.

The table lists this clonotype with many counts. The chain combines TRBV5-4 with TRBJ1-3; 7 bases are a match to TRBD1. The CDR3 is 14 amino acids. Germline CDR1 reads SGHNT; CDR2 reads YYREEE (reference sequence). Unmatched junction bases numbered 6, after V lost 5 bases and J lost 4 bases. CDR3 coding DNA: TGTGCCAGCAGTCACAGGGGTGAGGGAAACACCATATATTTT. Amino acid sequence: CASSHRGEGNTIYF.

The chain links TRBV10-3 to TRBJ1-2, with 8 bases lining up with TRBD1. This CDR3 contains 14 residues. With 10 bases clipped from V and 4 bases from J, the junction kept 11 bases outside the gene matches. Germline V gene data show CDR1 as ENHRY and CDR2 as SYGVKD. The CDR3 region has the DNA TGTGCCAGCAACCAGACAGGGGAGGTCTATGGCTACACCTTC. Amino acid sequence: CASNQTGEVYGYTF.

This clonotype has at least ten counts. The chain combines TRBV5-4 with TRBJ2-3, with no clear D. The germline V and J ends were trimmed by 5 bases and 0 bases, with 7 bases remaining between them. CDR1 and CDR2 (germline): SGHNT, YYREEE (reference sequence). The CDR3 spans 13 residues. In DNA form, the CDR3 reads TGTGCCAGCAGAAAACCTAGCACAGATACGCAGTATTTT. Translation gives CASRKPSTDTQYF.

This clonotype was seen at least ten times. This rearrangement joins TRBV20-1 to TRBJ2-5; TRBD2 agrees at 9 bases. Germline CDR1 and CDR2: DFQATT and SNEGSKA (reference sequence). The length of the CDR3 is 15 residues. With 6 bases clipped from V and 4 bases from J, the junction kept 12 bases outside the gene matches. The CDR3 coding sequence is TGCAGTGCAATTAGCGGGAGCACGGCAGGAGAGACCCAGTACTTC. It translates to CSAISGSTAGETQYF.

There are a few counts of this clonotype. The chain carries TRBV30 and TRBJ2-1; D is tentatively TRBD1 or TRBD2 (6 bases each). Germline values: CDR1 GTSNPN, CDR2 SVGIG (reference sequence). The V gene lost 5 bases and the J gene lost 10 bases, with 24 bases spanning the gap. The CDR3 spans 15 residues. CDR3 sequence (DNA): TGTGCCTGGTCCCGTCCGGGGACATTGGCGGGAGAGCAGTTCTTC. This sequence encodes CAWSRPGTLAGEQFF. The variable domain in full, completed from reference TRBV30 and TRBJ2-1, reads SQTIHQWPATLVQPVGSPLSLECTVEGTSNPNLYWYRQAAGRGLQLLFYSVGIGQISSEVPQNLSASRPQDRQFILSSKKLLLSDSGFYLCAWSRPGTLAGEQFFGPGTRLTVL.

J is TRBJ2-7 and V is TRBV2, with 7 bases lining up with TRBD2. Looked up from germline, CDR1 is SNHLY and CDR2 is FYNNEI. Trimming cost V 1 base and J 0 bases; bases outside gene matches: 9. The CDR3 extends over 17 amino acids. The CDR3 DNA sequence: TGTGCCAGCAGTGAAGTAGTGACGGGGGGAAACTCCTACGAGCAGTACTTC. Protein product: CASSEVVTGGNSYEQYF.

The rearrangement joins TRBV2 to TRBJ1-2, with D unclear. The CDR3 totals 17 residues. Germline V gives CDR1 SNHLY, CDR2 FYNNEI. V shed 1 base and J shed 4 bases, with 19 bases lying between them. CDR3 DNA sequence: TGTGCCAGCAGTGAAGGTGTATGGGAGCCGGGAGCCTATGGCTACACCTTC. Its translation is CASSEGVWEPGAYGYTF.

By share, this clonotype counts as medium-sized. The chain joins TRBV15 to TRBJ1-6; D remains unclear. The CDR3 loop spans 12 amino acids. The V gene lost 5 bases and the J gene lost 14 bases, with 13 bases spanning the gap. Germline values: CDR1 LNHNV, CDR2 YYDKDF (reference sequence). CDR3 residues: CATSPNGGALHF. The CDR3 nucleotides are TGTGCCACCAGCCCGAATGGCGGGGCCCTCCACTTT. The full variable domain, its missing parts supplied by reference TRBV15 and TRBJ1-6, is DAMVIQNPRYQVTQFGKPVTLSCSQTLNHNVMYWYQQKSSQAPKLLFHYYDKDFNNEADTPDNFQSRRPNTSFCFLDIRSPGLGDTAMYLCATSPNGGALHFGNGTRLTVT.

This clonotype was counted only a few times. The V and J genes are TRBV19 and TRBJ1-1, with TRBD1 matching 7 bases. The length of the CDR3 is 14 residues. V lost 3 bases and J lost 3; bases outside the gene matches: 4. Germline V lookup: CDR1 LNHDA, CDR2 SQIVND (reference sequence). CDR3 DNA sequence: TGTGCCAGTAGTATTACAGGGGTTGACACTGAAGCTTTCTTT. Protein product: CASSITGVDTEAFF.

The V gene is TRBV7-6, the J gene TRBJ1-6; D ambiguous. V lost 1 base and J 9 bases, leaving 13 bases between the germline ends. The germline V gene encodes CDR1 SGHVS and CDR2 FNYEAQ. The length of the CDR3 is 15 residues. The CDR3, as DNA: TGTGCCAGCAGCTTAGAGGGAGGCCCGCGTTCACCCCTCCACTTT. Amino acid sequence: CASSLEGGPRSPLHF.

This rearrangement joins TRBV19 to TRBJ2-5; D not resolved. CDR3 length equals 13 residues. Germline V CDR1 and CDR2: LNHDA, SQIVND (reference sequence). V shed 3 bases and J shed 9 bases, with 14 bases lying between them. The CDR3 protein is CASSIVSNQPQYF. The CDR3 DNA reads TGTGCCAGTAGTATTGTGAGCAATCAGCCCCAGTACTTC.

This clonotype was observed many times. As DNA, the CDR3 is TGCGCCAGCAGCTGGCGGGACAGGGACACAGATACGCAGTATTTT. Amino acid sequence: CASSWRDRDTDTQYF. The J gene is TRBJ2-3, the V gene TRBV5-1, with 9 bases matching TRBD1. V was pared by 3 bases and J by 2 bases, with 4 bases of the junction left unmatched. Per germline, CDR1 SGHRS and CDR2 YFSETQ. The CDR3 has 15 residues.

This clonotype was counted ten times or more. In nucleotides, the CDR3 is TGCAGTGCTAGAAGCGCGTCCAACAACGTCCTGACTTTC. It codes for CSARSASNNVLTF. The J gene is TRBJ2-6, the V gene TRBV20-1; D uncertain. V was trimmed by 2 bases and J by 9 bases, leaving 11 bases between them. The CDR3 spans 13 residues. Looked up from germline, CDR1 is DFQATT and CDR2 is SNEGSKA (reference sequence).

The chain carries TRBV5-1 and TRBJ2-3; 7 bases agree with TRBD2. The CDR3 loop spans 14 amino acids. Germline assignment: CDR1 SGHRS and CDR2 YFSETQ. J gave up 4 bases and V 3 bases, and 5 bases lay outside the gene matches. In nucleotides, the CDR3 is TGCGCCAGCAGCTACGGGACTACCGCAGATACGCAGTATTTT. Protein: CASSYGTTADTQYF.

In its sample, this clonotype was seen many times. CDR3 loop: CASSKDRGPYEQYF. For the CDR3, the DNA is TGTGCCAGCAGCAAGGACAGGGGCCCCTACGAGCAGTACTTC. The J gene is TRBJ2-7, the V gene TRBV27, with TRBD1 identical over 9 bases. V shed 6 bases and J 2 bases; nucleotides not matched to a gene: 5. The germline V gene encodes CDR1 MNHEY and CDR2 SMNVEV (reference sequence). The CDR3 is 14 residues long.